These 15 T cell receptor beta chains were sequenced from one sample in a study of T cells in Graves' hyperthyroidism and ophthalmopathy. Amplification of TCR beta CDR3 regions used RNA as the template. First-round RT-PCR targeting the TCR CDR3 was performed with the HTBI primer set. TCRdb re-analysed the multiplex PCR reads in MiXCR, keeping a single row per CDR3 protein. The sample has about 580,000 distinct CDR3 sequences; about 15% are singletons. Sequencing was done on a sample of blood. The receptors derive from a young woman with Graves' hyperthyroidism that later progressed to Graves' ophthalmopathy.

This clonotype is a singleton in its sample. Given a much more abundant clone one base away, this may be a read error. The chain combines TRBV12-3 or TRBV12-4 with TRBJ1-5; D unresolved. This CDR3 region has 12 residues. Trimming shortened V by 5 bases and J by 7 bases, and 9 bases separated the two germline ends. The CDR3 here is CASSPYRQPQHF. CDR3 DNA: TGTGCCAGCAGTCCTTACCGGCAGCCCCAGCATTTT.

This clonotype was observed once. The chain has TRBV7-2 and TRBJ2-3, with D unresolved. The CDR3 spans 15 residues. V was pared by 4 bases and J by 1 base, with 12 bases between. Germline loops: CDR1 SGHTA, CDR2 FQGNSA. DNA for the CDR3: TGTGCCAGCAGCTCCCTCGGACGGGGCACAGATACGCAGTATTTT. Translated, it gives CASSSLGRGTDTQYF.

The sample holds many counts of this clonotype. V gene TRBV2 combines with J gene TRBJ2-7; TRBD2 matches 8 bases. The V segment lost 7 bases and the J segment 5 bases; nucleotides outside the gene matches: 10. Germline V gene lookup returns CDR1 SNHLY and CDR2 FYNNEI. The CDR3 runs 14 residues. The CDR3 bases are TGTGCCAGCAAACCGGGACTAGTTTCCCACGAGCAGTACTTC. Amino acid sequence: CASKPGLVSHEQYF.

A remark on this clonotype: This may stem from a read error, because a much larger clone lies one nucleotide away. The chain joins TRBV20-1 to TRBJ1-2; 8 bases fit TRBD1. Trimming cost V 5 bases and J 8 bases; bases outside gene matches: 7. CDR1 and CDR2 (germline): DFQATT, SNEGSKA (reference sequence). This CDR3 region has 12 residues. CDR3 nucleotides: TGCAGTGCTCGTTCAGGGGGCGACGGCTACACCTTC. Translation gives CSARSGGDGYTF.

V is TRBV3-1 and J is TRBJ1-2, with D uncertain. Germline V gene data show CDR1 as LGHDT and CDR2 as YNNKEL (reference sequence). The CDR3 sequence is 13 residues long. V was cut by 2 bases and J by 1 base, with 5 bases left in between. In DNA form, the CDR3 reads TGTGCCAGCAGCCAAATGGTTAACTATGGCTACACCTTC. Residues: CASSQMVNYGYTF.

This clonotype occurred a few times. The chain recombines TRBV27 with TRBJ2-7, with D hard to call. CDR1 is MNHEY, CDR2 SMNVEV, per germline (reference sequence). The CDR3 is 14 amino acids. Trimming shortened V by 0 bases and J by 6 bases, and 12 bases separated the two germline ends. The CDR3 spells CASSLSRQAGEQYF. The CDR3 nucleotides read TGTGCCAGCAGTTTATCGAGGCAGGCCGGCGAGCAGTACTTC.

CDR3 bases: TGTGCCAGCAGCCCAGTCGGGACAGGGGAGACCCAGTACTTC. Amino acids: CASSPVGTGETQYF. The chain links TRBV12-3 or TRBV12-4 to TRBJ2-5; 9 bases match TRBD1. Trimming at V came to 6 bases and at J to 5 bases, leaving 7 bases not matched to a gene. This CDR3 is built from 14 residues.

This clonotype appeared many times. This sequence joins TRBV7-6 and TRBJ2-2; D uncertain. The CDR3 covers 16 residues. The germline V gene has CDR1 SGHVS and CDR2 FNYEAQ. Between the trimmed V and J ends, which lost 0 bases and 0 bases, there was a span of 8 bases. The CDR3 DNA reads as TGTGCCAGCAGCTTAGCGCTTACCGCGAACACCGGGGAGCTGTTTTTT. As protein: CASSLALTANTGELFF.

This clonotype was observed at least ten times. V is TRBV28 and J is TRBJ1-2; 8 bases fit TRBD1. J gave up 3 bases and V 5 bases, and 5 bases lay outside the gene matches. Germline lookup yields CDR1 MDHEN and CDR2 SYDVKM. CDR3 length: 14 amino acids. The CDR3 DNA reads as TGTGCCAGCAGTCCAGGGGGCGATCACTATGGCTACACCTTC. It yields the protein CASSPGGDHYGYTF.

This clonotype was picked up many times. The chain carries TRBV28 and TRBJ2-7, with D possibly matching TRBD2 (5 bases). CDR1 and CDR2 (germline): MDHEN, SYDVKM. V lost 4 bases to trimming and J lost 0 bases, with 13 bases between them. This CDR3 spans 15 amino acids. CDR3 sequence: CASSSPRRSSYEQYF. CDR3 in DNA: TGTGCCAGCAGTTCCCCTAGGAGGAGCTCCTACGAGCAGTACTTC.

This clonotype occurred many times. The chain is built from TRBV10-2 and TRBJ2-1; 7 bases fit TRBD2. This CDR3 is built from 15 residues. The ends lost 7 bases at V and 6 bases at J; junction bases unmatched: 12. Per germline, CDR1 WSHSY and CDR2 SAAADI. The CDR3 DNA follows: TGCGCCAGCAAGGAGTGGGCGGGAGATTTCAATGAGCAGTTCTTC. This translates into CASKEWAGDFNEQFF.

This clonotype was counted a few times. The chain is built from TRBV7-9 and TRBJ2-2, with TRBD2 as a possible D gene (6 bases). V gave up 5 bases and J gave up 1 base, with 14 bases separating them. This CDR3 is built from 16 residues. Germline CDR1 is SEHNR and CDR2 is FQNEAQ (reference sequence). The CDR3 reads CASSSRSGLNTGELFF. The CDR3 nucleotides read TGTGCCAGCAGCAGCCGGAGCGGGCTGAACACCGGGGAGCTGTTTTTT.

Many counts were recorded for this clonotype. This chain connects TRBV29-1 to TRBJ2-1, with 10 positions matching TRBD2. Germline values: CDR1 SQVTM, CDR2 ANQGSEA. The V gene end was trimmed by 5 bases and the J gene end by 7 bases; junction bases not matched to a gene: 8. This CDR3 has 14 amino acids. The CDR3 DNA is TGCAGCGTTCAATCCGGGACTAGCGATAATGAGCAGTTCTTC. It encodes CSVQSGTSDNEQFF.

This clonotype was seen repeatedly, ten times or more. The V call is TRBV27, the J call TRBJ1-5, with TRBD1 identical over 7 bases. J lost 7 bases, V lost 5 bases, and 17 bases had no gene match. CDR3 length: 17 amino acids. CDR1 and CDR2 (germline): MNHEY, SMNVEV (reference sequence). The CDR3 nucleotides are TGTGCCAGCAGTCCCTCTTACTCAACAGGGGTCGGACAGCCCCAGCATTTT. Its protein product is CASSPSYSTGVGQPQHF.

The V gene is TRBV27, the J gene TRBJ2-1; 12 bases fit TRBD2. Gene TRBJ2-7 matches the end of the DNA better, so the J call may be wrong. CDR3 size: 15 residues. Germline-derived CDR1 and CDR2 are MNHEY and SMNVEV (reference sequence). The CDR3 reads CASSSGLAGYNEQYF. The CDR3 DNA sequence: TGTGCCAGCAGTTCGGGACTAGCGGGTTACAATGAGCAGTACTTC.